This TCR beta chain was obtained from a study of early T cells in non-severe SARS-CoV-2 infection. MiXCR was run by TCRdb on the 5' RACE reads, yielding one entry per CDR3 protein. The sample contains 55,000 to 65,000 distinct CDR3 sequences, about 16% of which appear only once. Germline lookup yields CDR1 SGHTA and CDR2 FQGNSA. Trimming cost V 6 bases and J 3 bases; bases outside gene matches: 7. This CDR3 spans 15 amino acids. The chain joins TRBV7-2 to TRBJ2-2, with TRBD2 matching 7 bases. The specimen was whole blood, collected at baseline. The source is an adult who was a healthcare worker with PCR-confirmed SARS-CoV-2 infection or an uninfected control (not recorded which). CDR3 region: CASRAGRSDTGELFF. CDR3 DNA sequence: TGTGCCAGCAGGGCCGGGAGGTCAGACACCGGGGAGCTGTTTTTT.